Given below is one TCR beta chain in context. No antigen is known for it. Base qualities are not provided; no much larger clone lies one nucleotide away. This entry is derived from a study of blood T cell repertoires in COVID-19 (dated by TCRdb to 2020 to 2021). As for the study more broadly: Samples covering the acute and convalescent phases of COVID-19 were provided by collaborators in the United States, Italy and Spain. The repertoires were released in a freely available public database meant as a resource for research on the immune response to SARS-CoV-2. The dataset comprised deeply sampled blood TCRbeta repertoires from subjects exposed to, actively infected with, or recovered from COVID-19. The prospective study material was composed of cDNA or gDNA derived from T cells, B-cell-depleted T cells, or PBMCs. The sample metadata nearly always contained a de-identified subject ID, COVID-19 status, age in years and sex. Where HLA class I and class II types were available, the types were taken from metadata supplied by the sample provider, not from assay-based typing. Samples were obtained from the ongoing ImmuneRACE study (first 160 participants) and from over 1,000 subjects provided by 6 global collaborators. Here is what the overall study found, with its caveats: How much clinical and demographic metadata was included differed by source and by participant, and the metadata was provided uncurated.

Each collaborating institution followed its own protocols to collect whole blood in K2EDTA tubes. For TCRbeta analysis, collaborators shipped samples in one of three forms: frozen whole blood, isolated PBMCs, or DNA extracted from either of those sample types. TCRbeta CDR3 regions were amplified from genomic DNA by means of the immunoSEQ Assay, a bias-controlled multiplex PCR. As for the original processing: Nucleated cell counts per sample were estimated from amplification of reference gene primers within the assay. To quantify the absolute abundance of each unique TCRbeta CDR3 rearrangement, sequence reads were collapsed and filtered. Productive Simpson clonality was computed per sample as the square root of Simpson's diversity index over productive rearrangements. TCRdb provides this immuneACCESS table in a form limited to in-frame rearrangements. Some clones are lacking; in checked studies, under half of them reflect an unresolved V gene, and why the rest are absent is not known. That table supplies the V and J calls and clone size; D and trimming were determined from the DNA. For this sample the table gives roughly 160,000 clones, of which approximately 86% were detected only once. 5.5% to 7% of the sample is taken by the ten largest.

The germline V gene gives CDR1 as LGHNA and CDR2 as YNFKEQ. The junction carries 20 bases between V and J, which are trimmed by 4 bases and 4 bases respectively. From its cysteine to its phenylalanine, the CDR3 spans 17 amino acids. Only the CDR3 region is kept as DNA, spanning 51 bases read in frame from base 1. This sequence was found in a man in his forties or fifties with active or convalescent COVID-19. Sequenced material: peripheral blood. The rearranged chain carries TRBV4-2 and TRBJ2-1; the D gene is perhaps TRBD2, from 6 matching bases. The CDR3 reads CASSPTLEAGFYNEQFF. The nucleotide sequence is given as TGTGCCAGCAGCCCCACCCTCGAGGCGGGATTTTACAATGAGCAGTTCTTC.